This TCR beta chain was found in a study of Tregs in tolerant kidney transplant recipients. Overall study findings and caveats: The most relevant donor-specific Treg TCRbeta repertoire apparently came from expansion with activated donor B cells.

The CDR3 is 13 residues long. Trimming took off 2 bases at V and 4 bases at J, with 8 bases between the two ends. Germline loops: CDR1 MNHEY, CDR2 SMNVEV (reference sequence). Using immunoSEQ multiplex PCR, the repertoire was profiled, and TCRdb retains in-frame clones only, with some absent. The repertoire holds 75,000 to 95,000 clones, with approximately 92% as singletons. Turning to this clone: Its antigen is as yet unknown.

This receptor was identified in a human donor in good health. V usage is TRBV27 and J usage is TRBJ1-1; D is unclear. Sequenced material: CD8+ T cells from blood. The CDR3 reads CASSLQVSTEAFF. DNA for the CDR3: TGTGCCAGCAGTTTACAGGTTTCCACTGAAGCTTTCTTT.